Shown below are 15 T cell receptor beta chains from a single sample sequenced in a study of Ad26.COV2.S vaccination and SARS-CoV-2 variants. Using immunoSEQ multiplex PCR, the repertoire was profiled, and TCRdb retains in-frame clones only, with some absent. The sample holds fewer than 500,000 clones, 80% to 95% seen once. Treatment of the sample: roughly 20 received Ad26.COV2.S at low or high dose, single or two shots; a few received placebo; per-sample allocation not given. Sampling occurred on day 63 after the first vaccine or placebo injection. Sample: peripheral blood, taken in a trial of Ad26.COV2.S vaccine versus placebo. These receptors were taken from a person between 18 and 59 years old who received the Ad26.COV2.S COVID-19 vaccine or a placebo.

DNA for the CDR3: TGTGCCAGCAGCGTGGCGGGAGGGTTGGGGGAGCAGTACTTC. Translation: CASSVAGGLGEQYF. The V and J genes are TRBV9 and TRBJ2-7; TRBD2 matches at 9 bases. The V segment lost 2 bases and the J segment 7 bases; nucleotides outside the gene matches: 7. Germline V lookup: CDR1 SGDLS, CDR2 YYNGEE. This CDR3 region has 14 residues.

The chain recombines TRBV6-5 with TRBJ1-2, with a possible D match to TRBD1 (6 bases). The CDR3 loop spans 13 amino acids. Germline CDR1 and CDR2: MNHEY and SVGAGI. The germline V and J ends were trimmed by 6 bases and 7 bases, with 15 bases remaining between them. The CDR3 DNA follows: TGTGCCAGCAGCCACAGGGAGCGGGGTGGCTACACCTTC. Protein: CASSHRERGGYTF.

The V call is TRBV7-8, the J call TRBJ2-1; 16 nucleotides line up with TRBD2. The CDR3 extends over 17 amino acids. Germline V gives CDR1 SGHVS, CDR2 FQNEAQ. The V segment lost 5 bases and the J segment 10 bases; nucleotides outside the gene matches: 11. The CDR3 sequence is CASSPSLGGLAGGEQFF. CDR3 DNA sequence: TGTGCCAGCAGCCCTAGTTTAGGGGGACTAGCGGGAGGGGAGCAGTTCTTC.

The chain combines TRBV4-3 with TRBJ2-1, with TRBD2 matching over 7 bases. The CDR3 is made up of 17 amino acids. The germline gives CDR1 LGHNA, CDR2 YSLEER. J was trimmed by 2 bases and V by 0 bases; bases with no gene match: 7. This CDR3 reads CASSQDTVREAYNEQFF. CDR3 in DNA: TGCGCCAGCAGCCAAGATACGGTACGGGAGGCCTACAATGAGCAGTTCTTC.

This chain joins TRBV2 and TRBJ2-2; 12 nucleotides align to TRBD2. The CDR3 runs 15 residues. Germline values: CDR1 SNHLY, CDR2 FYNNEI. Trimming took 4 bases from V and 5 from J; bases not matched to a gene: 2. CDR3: CASSVTSGGTGELFF. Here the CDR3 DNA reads TGTGCCAGCAGTGTCACTAGCGGGGGGACCGGGGAGCTGTTTTTT.

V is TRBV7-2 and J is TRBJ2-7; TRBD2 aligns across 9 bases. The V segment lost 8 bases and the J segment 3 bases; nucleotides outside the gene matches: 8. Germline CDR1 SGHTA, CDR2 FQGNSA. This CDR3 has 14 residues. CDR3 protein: CASLSSGTNYEQYF. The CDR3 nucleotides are TGTGCCAGCCTTTCTAGCGGGACTAACTACGAGCAGTACTTC.

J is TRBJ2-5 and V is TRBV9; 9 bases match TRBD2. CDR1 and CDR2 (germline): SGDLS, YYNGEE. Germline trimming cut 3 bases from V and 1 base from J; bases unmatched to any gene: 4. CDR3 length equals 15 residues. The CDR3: CASSAQTSGQETQYF. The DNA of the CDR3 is TGTGCCAGCAGCGCCCAGACTAGCGGCCAAGAGACCCAGTACTTC.

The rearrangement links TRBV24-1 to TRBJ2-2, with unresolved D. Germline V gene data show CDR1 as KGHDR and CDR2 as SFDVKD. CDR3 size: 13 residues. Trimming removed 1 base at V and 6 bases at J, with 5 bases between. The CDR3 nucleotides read TGTGCCACCAGTGATTTTGCGCCCGGGGAGCTGTTTTTT. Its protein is CATSDFAPGELFF.

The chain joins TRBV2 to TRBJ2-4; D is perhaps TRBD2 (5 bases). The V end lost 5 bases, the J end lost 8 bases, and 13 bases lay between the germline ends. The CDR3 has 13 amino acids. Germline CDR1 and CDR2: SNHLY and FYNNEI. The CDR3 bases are TGTGCCAGCAGTTCGGGCGCCGGGGACATTCAGTACTTC. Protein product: CASSSGAGDIQYF.

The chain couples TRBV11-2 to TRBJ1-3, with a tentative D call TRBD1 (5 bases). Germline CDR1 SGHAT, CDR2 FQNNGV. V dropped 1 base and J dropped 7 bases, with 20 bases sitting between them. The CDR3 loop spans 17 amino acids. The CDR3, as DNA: TGTGCCAGCAGCTTAGGGGTATGGGGACCCGGCCGGAACACCATATATTTT. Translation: CASSLGVWGPGRNTIYF.

The CDR3 DNA reads TGTGCCTGGAAAGGGCAGAGCTCCTATAATTCACCCCTCCACTTT. It yields the protein CAWKGQSSYNSPLHF. The chain recombines TRBV30 with TRBJ1-6; unclear D gene. With 4 bases removed from V and 0 bases from J, the gap between germline ends came to 10 bases. Germline V gene lookup returns CDR1 GTSNPN and CDR2 SVGIG (reference sequence). CDR3 length: 15 amino acids.

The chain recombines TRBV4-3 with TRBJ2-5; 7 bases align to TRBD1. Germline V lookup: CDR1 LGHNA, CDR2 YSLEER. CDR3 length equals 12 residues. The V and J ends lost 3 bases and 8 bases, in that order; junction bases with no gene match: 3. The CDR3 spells CASSQAGGTQYF. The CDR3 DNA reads TGCGCCAGCAGCCAGGCAGGGGGTACCCAGTACTTC.

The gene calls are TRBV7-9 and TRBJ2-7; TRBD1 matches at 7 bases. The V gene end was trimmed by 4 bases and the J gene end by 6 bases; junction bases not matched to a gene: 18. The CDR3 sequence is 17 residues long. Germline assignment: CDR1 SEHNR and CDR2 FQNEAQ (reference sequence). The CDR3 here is CASSSPAAQGLGGEQYF. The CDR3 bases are TGTGCCAGCAGCTCGCCCGCCGCACAGGGGCTCGGAGGCGAGCAGTACTTC.

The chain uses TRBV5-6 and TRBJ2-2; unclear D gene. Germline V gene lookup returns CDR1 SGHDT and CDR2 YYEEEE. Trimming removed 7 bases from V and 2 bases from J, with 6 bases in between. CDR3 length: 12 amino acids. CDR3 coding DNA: TGTGCCAGCCGACGTAACACCGGGGAGCTGTTTTTT. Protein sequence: CASRRNTGELFF.

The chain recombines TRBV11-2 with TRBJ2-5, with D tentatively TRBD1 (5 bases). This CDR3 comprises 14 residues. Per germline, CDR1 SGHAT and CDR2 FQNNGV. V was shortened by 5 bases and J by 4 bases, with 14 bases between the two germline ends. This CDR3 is CASSIIGVGETQYF. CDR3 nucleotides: TGTGCCAGCAGCATCATAGGGGTTGGAGAGACCCAGTACTTC. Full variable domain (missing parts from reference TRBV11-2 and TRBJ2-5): EAGVAQSPRYKIIEKRQSVAFWCNPISGHATLYWYQQILGQGPKLLIQFQNNGVVDDSQLPKDRFSAERLKGVDSTLKIQPAKLEDSAVYLCASSIIGVGETQYFGPGTRLLVL.